A single sample is the source of the 3 T cell receptor beta chains below, sequenced in a study of cytomegalovirus exposure and HLA in healthy donors. This PCR relied on a set of 60 Vbeta primers and 13 Jbeta primers. Method: immunoSEQ multiplex PCR; TCRdb's copy keeps in-frame clones and lacks some. The repertoire holds 80,000 to 100,000 clones, about 81% seen once, with approximately 11% in the top ten. The source material was PBMCs. The receptors come from a man aged 18 to 29 in good health and CMV-seropositive.

The chain joins TRBV18 to TRBJ2-1; 15 nucleotides line up with TRBD2. CDR1 is KGHSH and CDR2 is LQKENI in the germline V gene. This CDR3 contains 15 residues. Trimming took 4 bases from V and 7 from J; bases not matched to a gene: 2. The DNA of the CDR3 is TGTGCCAGCTCACAAGGACTAGCGGGGGGGAATGAGCAGTTCTTC. Translated, it gives CASSQGLAGGNEQFF. The whole variable domain, remainder taken from reference TRBV18 and TRBJ2-1, is NAGVMQNPRHLVRRRGQEARLRCSPMKGHSHVYWYRQLPEEGLKFMVYLQKENIIDESGMPKERFSAEFPKEGPSILRIQQVVRGDSAAYFCASSQGLAGGNEQFFGPGTRLTVL.

V and J are TRBV2 and TRBJ1-2; 7 nucleotides agree with TRBD1. The CDR3 covers 17 residues. Unmatched junction bases numbered 11, after V lost 1 base and J lost 3 bases. CDR1 is SNHLY, CDR2 FYNNEI, per germline. The CDR3 coding sequence is TGTGCCAGCAGTGAAGTACGGTTCGACAGGGTAGACTATGGCTACACCTTC. It encodes CASSEVRFDRVDYGYTF.

The genes are TRBV11-2 and TRBJ2-7; TRBD2 matches at 10 bases. CDR3 length equals 14 residues. The germline V gene encodes CDR1 SGHAT and CDR2 FQNNGV. J lost 2 bases, V lost 6 bases, and 4 bases had no gene match. The DNA of the CDR3 is TGTGCCAGCAGTCGTAGCGGGGGGCCCTACGAGCAGTACTTC. It is translated as CASSRSGGPYEQYF.